This section outlines one T cell receptor (beta chain) sequence together with its context. The germline V gene has CDR1 MNHNY and CDR2 SVGAGI (reference sequence). CDR3 length: 16 amino acids. Unmatched junction bases numbered 5, after V lost 1 base and J lost 3 bases. Repertoires were generated with immunoSEQ multiplex PCR, while TCRdb's copy carries only in-frame clones and drops some. Among 110,000 to 150,000 clones, over 75% were seen once, and the ten largest hold about two fifths. This entry comes from a study of blood T cell repertoires in COVID-19. The overall study: Acute-phase and convalescent COVID-19 samples originated in the United States, Italy and Spain.

The sample consisted of peripheral blood. The J gene is TRBJ2-1, the V gene TRBV6-6; 8 bases fit TRBD2. This TCR derives from a human donor in a cohort sampled during active COVID-19. The CDR3 region has the DNA TGTGCCAGCAGTTACTTTACTAGCGGTCACTACAATGAGCAGTTCTTC. It translates to CASSYFTSGHYNEQFF.